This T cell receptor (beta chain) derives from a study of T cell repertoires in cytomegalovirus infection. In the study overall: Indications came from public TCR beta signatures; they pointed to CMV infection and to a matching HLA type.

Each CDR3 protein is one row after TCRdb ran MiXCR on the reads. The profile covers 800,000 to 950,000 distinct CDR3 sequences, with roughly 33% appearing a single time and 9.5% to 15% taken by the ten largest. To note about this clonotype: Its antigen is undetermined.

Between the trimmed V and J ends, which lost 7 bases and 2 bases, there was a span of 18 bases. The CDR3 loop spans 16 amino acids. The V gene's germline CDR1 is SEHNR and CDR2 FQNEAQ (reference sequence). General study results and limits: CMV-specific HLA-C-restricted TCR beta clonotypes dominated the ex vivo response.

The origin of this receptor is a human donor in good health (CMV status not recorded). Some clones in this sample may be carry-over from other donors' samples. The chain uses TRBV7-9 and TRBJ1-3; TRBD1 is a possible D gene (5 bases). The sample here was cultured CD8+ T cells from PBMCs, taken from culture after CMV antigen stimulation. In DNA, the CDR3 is TGTGCCAGCAACAGACCCTTAGACAGAACTGGAAACACCATATATTTT. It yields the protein CASNRPLDRTGNTIYF.